Below are 28 T cell receptor beta chains sequenced from a single sample in a study of identical twins. Via MiXCR, TCRdb re-called the 5' RACE reads, giving one row per CDR3 protein. The sample holds hundreds of thousands of distinct CDR3 sequences; 20% to 30% are singletons and the top ten take over 2.5%. The data were also submitted as part of a second study, on T cells expressing NK-cell markers.

The sample consisted of CD4+ T cells sorted from blood. The receptors stem from a woman aged 18-29 years in good health.

The V gene is TRBV7-3, the J gene TRBJ2-1; D possibly corresponds to TRBD2 (6 bases). The germline V gene has CDR1 SGHTA and CDR2 FQGTGA. The CDR3 runs to 15 residues. Trimming cost V 2 bases and J 8 bases, with 16 bases left between them. The CDR3, as DNA: TGTGCCAGCAGCTTACTAGGAGGGGAAGGCGATGAGCAGTTCTTC. This codes for CASSLLGGEGDEQFF.

This rearrangement joins TRBV2 to TRBJ1-2; D may be TRBD1 (5 bases). CDR1 is SNHLY and CDR2 is FYNNEI in the germline V gene. Trimming left V 6 bases short and J 5 bases short, with 13 bases between. The CDR3 runs 13 residues. CDR3 protein: CASRIGGSYGYTF. The CDR3, as DNA: TGTGCCAGCAGGATCGGGGGATCGTATGGCTACACCTTC.

This clonotype was detected a few times. The V and J genes are TRBV5-6 and TRBJ2-2, with 7 nucleotides matching TRBD2. The CDR3 totals 16 residues. Germline assignment: CDR1 SGHDT and CDR2 YYEEEE. Germline trimming cut 1 base from V and 5 bases from J; bases unmatched to any gene: 8. The CDR3 is CASSLYSGIYTGELFF. The CDR3 coding sequence is TGTGCCAGCAGCTTGTACAGCGGGATTTATACCGGGGAGCTGTTTTTT.

This clonotype was picked up a small number of times. The chain joins TRBV4-2 to TRBJ2-1, with a possible D match to TRBD2 (6 bases). The V end lost 5 bases, the J end lost 0 bases, and 26 bases lay between the germline ends. The germline V gene encodes CDR1 LGHNA and CDR2 YNFKEQ. CDR3 length: 20 amino acids. Written as DNA, the CDR3 is TGTGCCAGCAGCGGATACGGGGGACCCCAAGGGGAGAGCTCCTACAATGAGCAGTTCTTC. Amino acids: CASSGYGGPQGESSYNEQFF.

The table lists this clonotype with a few counts. CDR3 nucleotides: TGTGCCAGCAGTGCCCAGACAGGGGTTGGGTCACCCCTCCACTTT. This sequence encodes CASSAQTGVGSPLHF. This sequence joins TRBV6-4 and TRBJ1-6; 8 bases are shared with TRBD1. V shed 4 bases and J 10 bases; nucleotides not matched to a gene: 9. CDR1 MRHNA and CDR2 SNTAGT come from the germline V gene. This CDR3 is built from 15 residues.

This clonotype turned up a few times. V gene TRBV5-1 combines with J gene TRBJ2-7; TRBD2 agrees at 10 bases. The ends lost 2 bases at V and 7 bases at J; junction bases unmatched: 6. The germline CDR1 and CDR2 sequences are SGHRS and YFSETQ. CDR3 size: 14 residues. The CDR3 reads CASSFLAGAEEQYF. CDR3 bases: TGCGCCAGCAGCTTCCTAGCGGGGGCGGAAGAGCAGTACTTC.

The rearrangement joins TRBV4-3 to TRBJ2-3; 9 bases fit TRBD2. The V and J ends lost 4 bases and 1 base, in that order; junction bases with no gene match: 6. Germline V gene lookup returns CDR1 LGHNA and CDR2 YSLEER. The CDR3 extends over 16 amino acids. CDR3 bases: TGCGCCAGCAGCCCCGCGACTAGCGGAGGCACAGATACGCAGTATTTT. Its protein product is CASSPATSGGTDTQYF.

The chain links TRBV20-1 to TRBJ2-1; D assignment may be TRBD1 or TRBD2 (5 bases each). Germline CDR1 reads DFQATT; CDR2 reads SNEGSKA (reference sequence). The CDR3 is made up of 12 amino acids. The V and J ends lost 0 bases and 9 bases respectively, with 9 bases between them. DNA for the CDR3: TGCAGTGCTAGAGATCTTGGGGGTGAGCAGTTCTTC. Its translation is CSARDLGGEQFF.

The rearrangement uses TRBV4-3 and TRBJ1-4; 7 nucleotides line up with TRBD1. Unmatched junction bases numbered 1, after V lost 0 bases and J lost 6 bases. The germline CDR1 and CDR2 sequences are LGHNA and YSLEER. The CDR3 covers 14 residues. CDR3 DNA sequence: TGCGCCAGCAGCCAAGACGGGACAGATGAAAAACTGTTTTTT. Its translation is CASSQDGTDEKLFF.

This clonotype has only a few counts. The rearrangement uses TRBV5-5 and TRBJ2-2; D perhaps matches TRBD2 (5 bases). CDR3 size: 14 residues. Trimming took 1 base from V and 6 from J, leaving 10 bases between them. Germline V gene lookup returns CDR1 SGHKS and CDR2 YYEKEE (reference sequence). In nucleotides, the CDR3 is TGTGCCAGCAGCTTGACTAGTGGCTCCGGGGAGCTGTTTTTT. It specifies CASSLTSGSGELFF.

The V gene is TRBV29-1, the J gene TRBJ1-2; tentative D call: TRBD1 (5 bases). Germline V gene data show CDR1 as SQVTM and CDR2 as ANQGSEA. V lost 3 bases and J 5 bases, leaving 13 bases between the germline ends. The CDR3 spans 13 residues. The CDR3 bases are TGCAGCGTTGAGGGGCAAACTCTATATGGCTACACCTTC. Protein sequence: CSVEGQTLYGYTF.

The rearrangement uses TRBV29-1 and TRBJ1-1, with a possible D match to TRBD1 (6 bases). Germline CDR1 and CDR2: SQVTM and ANQGSEA. V gave up 2 bases and J gave up 5 bases, with 12 bases separating them. This CDR3 comprises 13 residues. CDR3 nucleotides: TGCAGCGTTGAAAGGGGACAAGGGACTGAAGCTTTCTTT. Translating gives CSVERGQGTEAFF.

DNA of the CDR3: TGTGCCAGCAGGACGCGACTAGCCCTAGACGCTTACGAGCAGTACTTC. Translating gives CASRTRLALDAYEQYF. The chain recombines TRBV7-2 with TRBJ2-7, with 7 bases that match TRBD2. CDR3 length: 16 amino acids. V was clipped by 6 bases and J by 4 bases; unmatched bases: 15. From germline, CDR1 is SGHTA and CDR2 FQGNSA.

This chain uses TRBV5-1 with TRBJ2-3; no reliable D call. The CDR3 extends over 15 amino acids. V was pared by 0 bases and J by 0 bases, with 8 bases between. In germline, CDR1 is SGHRS, CDR2 YFSETQ. The CDR3 sequence: CASSLDSSSTDTQYF. The CDR3 bases are TGCGCCAGCAGCTTGGACAGCTCTAGCACAGATACGCAGTATTTT.

CDR3 nucleotides: TGTGCCAGCAGCCAAGTGGAGGGAGATGGCTACACCTTC. This translates into CASSQVEGDGYTF. The chain couples TRBV3-1 to TRBJ1-2, with no clear D. The CDR3 has 13 residues. Germline V gives CDR1 LGHDT, CDR2 YNNKEL (reference sequence). The V gene lost 1 base and the J gene lost 6 bases, with 9 bases spanning the gap.

The chain uses TRBV5-1 and TRBJ1-2, with D possibly TRBD1 on 6 matching bases. In germline, CDR1 is SGHRS, CDR2 YFSETQ. Trimming shortened V by 4 bases and J by 4 bases, and 17 bases separated the two germline ends. The CDR3 sequence is 15 residues long. CDR3: CASSPDQGFGYGYTF. Written as DNA, the CDR3 is TGCGCCAGCAGCCCCGACCAGGGGTTTGGCTATGGCTACACCTTC.

The chain joins TRBV20-1 to TRBJ1-5; 8 nucleotides align to TRBD1. The germline gives CDR1 DFQATT, CDR2 SNEGSKA (reference sequence). This CDR3 has 14 amino acids. Unmatched junction bases numbered 3, after V lost 5 bases and J lost 0 bases. CDR3 region: CSARRGPSNQPQHF. The CDR3 DNA sequence: TGCAGTGCTCGCAGGGGGCCTAGCAATCAGCCCCAGCATTTT.

This sequence joins TRBV25-1 and TRBJ2-1, with 12 bases identical to TRBD2. The CDR3 is 19 amino acids. The germline V gene has CDR1 MGHDK and CDR2 SYGVNS. V shed 8 bases and J 0 bases; nucleotides not matched to a gene: 14. The CDR3 loop is CASLTSGGSKLSSYNEQFF. The CDR3 DNA is TGTGCCAGCCTTACTAGCGGGGGGTCGAAGTTAAGCTCCTACAATGAGCAGTTCTTC.

This clonotype was counted only a few times. The J gene is TRBJ1-2, the V gene TRBV12-1. TRBV12-1 is assigned pseudogene status. The CDR3 contains 14 residues. This CDR3 is CASSFAGCGYGYTF. Written as DNA, the CDR3 is TGTGCCAGCAGCTTTGCTGGGTGCGGCTATGGCTACACCTTC.

The rearrangement uses TRBV9 and TRBJ2-7; TRBD2 matches at 8 bases. CDR1 is SGDLS, CDR2 YYNGEE, per germline. The CDR3 loop spans 14 amino acids. Trimming at V came to 4 bases and at J to 2 bases, leaving 5 bases not matched to a gene. CDR3 sequence: CASSFGTRAYEQYF. For the CDR3, the DNA is TGTGCCAGCAGCTTCGGGACTAGAGCCTACGAGCAGTACTTC.

This clonotype was recorded a few times. The chain joins TRBV2 to TRBJ2-7; D gene unclear. This CDR3 is 14 amino acids long. V was clipped by 5 bases and J by 0 bases, with 11 bases between them. Looked up from germline, CDR1 is SNHLY and CDR2 is FYNNEI. The CDR3 nucleotides are TGTGCCAGCAGTCCACACGTAAGCTCCTACGAGCAGTACTTC. This encodes CASSPHVSSYEQYF.

V gene TRBV11-2 combines with J gene TRBJ2-5, with D perhaps matching TRBD1 (7 bases). In germline, CDR1 is SGHAT, CDR2 FQNNGV. The V end lost 6 bases, the J end lost 2 bases, and 16 bases lay between the germline ends. The CDR3 is made up of 15 amino acids. CDR3 residues: CASSFRGTVQETQYF. The CDR3 DNA is TGTGCCAGCAGTTTCCGCGGGACAGTGCAAGAGACCCAGTACTTC.

This clonotype turned up a few times. V is TRBV20-1 and J is TRBJ1-2; tentatively, D is TRBD1 (6 bases). CDR1 DFQATT and CDR2 SNEGSKA come from the germline V gene (reference sequence). Trimming cost V 4 bases and J 4 bases, with 16 bases left between them. The CDR3 runs 14 residues. CDR3 in DNA: TGCAGTGCTATGAGTCGGACAGCGTCCTATGGCTACACCTTC. Its translation is CSAMSRTASYGYTF.

The V gene is TRBV3-1, the J gene TRBJ2-5; no clear D gene. The CDR3 totals 13 residues. Germline V lookup: CDR1 LGHDT, CDR2 YNNKEL (reference sequence). Trimming pared 4 bases from V and 4 bases from J, leaving 10 bases between. The CDR3 protein is CASSPRAAETQYF. CDR3 nucleotides: TGTGCCAGCAGCCCCAGAGCAGCAGAGACCCAGTACTTC.

V gene TRBV5-6 combines with J gene TRBJ2-7; TRBD1 matches 8 bases. This CDR3 region has 15 residues. V lost 5 bases, J lost 2 bases, and 9 bases stayed unmatched. Looked up from germline, CDR1 is SGHDT and CDR2 is YYEEEE. DNA for the CDR3: TGTGCCAGCAGGAATGACAGGGGACGCACCTACGAGCAGTACTTC. Its protein is CASRNDRGRTYEQYF. Together with reference TRBV5-6 and TRBJ2-7, the CDR3 gives the full variable domain: DAGVTQSPTHLIKTRGQQVTLRCSPKSGHDTVSWYQQALGQGPQFIFQYYEEEERQRGNFPDRFSGHQFPNYSSELNVNALLLGDSALYLCASRNDRGRTYEQYFGPGTRLTVT.

The chain is built from TRBV14 and TRBJ1-2; 12 bases line up with TRBD1. The trim removed 4 bases at V and 8 bases at J, leaving 5 bases unmatched. The CDR3 length is 14 residues. Germline loops: CDR1 SGHDN, CDR2 FVKESK. The CDR3 region has the DNA TGTGCCAGCAGCCTCAGGGACAGGGGGCTAGGCTACACCTTC. This encodes CASSLRDRGLGYTF.

This sequence joins TRBV3-1 and TRBJ1-1, with 11 bases aligning to TRBD1. The length of the CDR3 is 15 residues. Germline V CDR1 and CDR2: LGHDT, YNNKEL (reference sequence). Losses at the gene ends were 3 bases for V and 5 bases for J; bases not matched to a gene: 5. The CDR3 spells CASSQIRDRGTEAFF. DNA of the CDR3: TGTGCCAGCAGCCAGATCCGGGACAGGGGGACTGAAGCTTTCTTT.

V is TRBV12-3 or TRBV12-4 and J is TRBJ2-6, with TRBD2 matching over 8 bases. V shed 3 bases and J 14 bases; nucleotides not matched to a gene: 3. The CDR3 contains 12 residues. CDR3: CASSFTGGLLTF. The CDR3 DNA follows: TGTGCCAGCAGTTTCACGGGGGGGCTCCTGACTTTC.